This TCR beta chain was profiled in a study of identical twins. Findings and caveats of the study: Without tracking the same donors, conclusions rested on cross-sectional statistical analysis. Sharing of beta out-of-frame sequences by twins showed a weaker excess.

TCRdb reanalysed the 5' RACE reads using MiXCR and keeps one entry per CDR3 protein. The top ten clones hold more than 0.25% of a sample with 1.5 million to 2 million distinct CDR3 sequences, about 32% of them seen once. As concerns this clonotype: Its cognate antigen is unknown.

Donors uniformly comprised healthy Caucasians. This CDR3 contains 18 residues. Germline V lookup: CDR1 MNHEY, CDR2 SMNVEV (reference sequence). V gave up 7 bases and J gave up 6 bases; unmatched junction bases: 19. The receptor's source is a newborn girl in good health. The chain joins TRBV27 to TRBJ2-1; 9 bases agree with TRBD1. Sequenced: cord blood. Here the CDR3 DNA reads TGTGCCAGCACCCGGACAGGGGCCGGCGGGCTTGGCCCCAATGAGCAGTTCTTC. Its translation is CASTRTGAGGLGPNEQFF.